The present entry profiles one T cell receptor beta chain with its context. Its antigen is undetermined. The CDR3 has 14 amino acids. Trimming removed 7 bases from V and 6 bases from J; junction bases left unmatched: 8. Germline assignment: CDR1 MNHNS and CDR2 SASEGT. The data stem from a study of cytomegalovirus exposure and HLA in healthy donors. Study outcomes and limitations: A later analysis found TCR association rates differed by HLA locus, highest for DRB1 and lowest for HLA-C. The study designated 150 or so TCR beta chains cytomegalovirus-associated.

Amplification used 60 Vbeta primers and 13 Jbeta primers. Data came from immunoSEQ multiplex PCR; TCRdb stores just in-frame clones and leaves some out. The sample consists of 60,000 to 80,000 clones, 65% to 75% of them appearing once. The sample was PBMCs. J is TRBJ2-7 and V is TRBV6-1; 11 bases match TRBD1. This clonotype was obtained from a woman aged 30 to 39 in good health and CMV-seronegative. The CDR3 is CASTRGQGASEQYF. For the CDR3, the DNA is TGTGCCAGCACCCGTGGACAGGGGGCTAGCGAGCAGTACTTC.